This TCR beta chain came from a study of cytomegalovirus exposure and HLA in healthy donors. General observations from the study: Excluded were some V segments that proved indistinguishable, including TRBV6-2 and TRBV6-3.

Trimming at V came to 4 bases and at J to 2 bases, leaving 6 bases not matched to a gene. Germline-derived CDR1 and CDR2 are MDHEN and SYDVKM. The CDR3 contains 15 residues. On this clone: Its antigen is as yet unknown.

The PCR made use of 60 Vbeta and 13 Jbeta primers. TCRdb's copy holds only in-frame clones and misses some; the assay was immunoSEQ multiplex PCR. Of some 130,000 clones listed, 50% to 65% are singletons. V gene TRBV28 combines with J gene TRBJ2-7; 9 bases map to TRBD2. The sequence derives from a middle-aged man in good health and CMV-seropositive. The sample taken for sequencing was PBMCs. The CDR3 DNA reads TGTGCCAGCAGTTCTAGCGGGGACCTTACCTACGAGCAGTACTTC. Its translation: CASSSSGDLTYEQYF.